The next 19 T cell receptor beta chains were all read from a single sample in a study of blood T cell repertoires in COVID-19. TCRdb's copy holds only in-frame clones and misses some; the assay was immunoSEQ multiplex PCR. The sample holds fewer than 450,000 clones; roughly 88% are singletons and the top ten take less than 0.75%. Sequencing was performed on PBMCs or T cells enriched from blood (not recorded which). All receptors come from a young man who had recovered from COVID-19.

The chain recombines TRBV21-1 with TRBJ1-3; the table calls TRBD1, which could not be checked here. TRBV21-1 is labeled a pseudogene. The CDR3 is 19 amino acids. The CDR3 DNA sequence: TGTGCCAGCAGCAAAGGGGACAGGGGGCCAGTTGAGTCTGGAAACACCATATATTTT. It is translated as CASSKGDRGPVESGNTIYF.

The rearrangement links TRBV29-1 to TRBJ2-1, with 11 positions matching TRBD2. This CDR3 has 17 amino acids. Trimming cost V 4 bases and J 9 bases; bases outside gene matches: 17. CDR1 SQVTM and CDR2 ANQGSEA come from the germline V gene. The CDR3 spells CSVVAGTRTSGRPEQFF. CDR3 sequence (DNA): TGCAGCGTTGTTGCGGGGACACGCACTAGCGGGAGACCTGAGCAGTTCTTC.

V is TRBV28 and J is TRBJ2-2; possibly TRBD1 for D (6 bases). The V gene's germline CDR1 is MDHEN and CDR2 SYDVKM. The CDR3 contains 15 residues. V lost 5 bases and J 1 base, leaving 11 bases between the germline ends. The CDR3 protein is CASSLPGVNTGELFF. CDR3 bases: TGTGCCAGCAGTCTTCCAGGGGTGAACACCGGGGAGCTGTTTTTT. The complete variable domain, with remaining parts taken from reference TRBV28 and TRBJ2-2, reads DVKVTQSSRYLVKRTGEKVFLECVQDMDHENMFWYRQDPGLGLRLIYFSYDVKMKEKGDIPEGYSVSREKKERFSLILESASTNQTSMYLCASSLPGVNTGELFFGEGSRLTVL.

V and J are TRBV3-1 (or the pseudogene TRBV3-2) and TRBJ1-5; D remains ambiguous. V was trimmed by 0 bases and J by 6 bases, leaving 6 bases between them. The CDR3 contains 13 residues. Germline CDR1 is LGHDT and CDR2 is YNNKEL (reference sequence). The DNA of the CDR3 is TGTGCCAGCAGCCAAGATGGAGCTCAGCCCCAGCATTTT. Its translation is CASSQDGAQPQHF.

This clone came up once. This rearrangement joins TRBV30 to TRBJ2-5; D is uncertain. Between the trimmed V and J ends, which lost 3 bases and 5 bases, there was a span of 7 bases. Germline V CDR1 and CDR2: GTSNPN, SVGIG (reference sequence). The CDR3 consists of 11 residues. CDR3: CAWRPRETQYF. The CDR3 coding sequence is TGTGCCTGGAGGCCCAGGGAGACCCAGTACTTC.

The chain couples TRBV29-1 to TRBJ1-2, with D perhaps TRBD1 (6 bases). Germline CDR1 is SQVTM and CDR2 is ANQGSEA. V lost 7 bases and J lost 4, with 10 bases in between. This CDR3 contains 11 residues. CDR3 nucleotide sequence: TGCAGCGACCGGACAGCCTATGGCTACACCTTC. Its translation is CSDRTAYGYTF.

V usage is TRBV9 and J usage is TRBJ2-1, with 7 nucleotides matching TRBD2. Germline V CDR1 and CDR2: SGDLS, YYNGEE. V shed 0 bases and J 4 bases; nucleotides not matched to a gene: 4. The CDR3 is made up of 15 amino acids. The DNA of the CDR3 is TGTGCCAGCAGCGTAGTGGCGGGGGTTTACAATGAGCAGTTCTTC. This encodes CASSVVAGVYNEQFF.

Of note for this clone: One junction end does not reproduce the germline sequence, and a read error may be involved. The chain employs TRBV6-1 and TRBJ2-1, with 11 nucleotides matching TRBD1. From germline, CDR1 is MNHNS and CDR2 SASEGT. The CDR3 sequence is 12 residues long. CDR3 loop: CASSEGGTGGIF. CDR3 DNA: TGTGCCAGCAGTGAAGGAGGGACAGGGGGTATCTTC.

The rearrangement uses TRBV6-2 or TRBV6-3 and TRBJ1-2; perhaps TRBD1 as D (5 bases). V was clipped by 6 bases and J by 6 bases, with 14 bases between them. Looked up from germline, CDR1 is MNHEY and CDR2 is SVGEGT. This CDR3 comprises 13 residues. The CDR3 reads CASSSRVVDGYTF. The CDR3 DNA follows: TGTGCCAGCAGCTCCAGGGTGGTAGATGGCTACACCTTC.

This chain uses TRBV2 with TRBJ2-7; D remains ambiguous. The CDR3 length is 13 residues. Trimming stripped 3 bases from V and 4 bases from J, with 10 bases between. Germline loops: CDR1 SNHLY, CDR2 FYNNEI. The CDR3 bases are TGTGCCAGCAGTGATTCACAGTCTTACGAGCAGTACTTC. This gives the protein CASSDSQSYEQYF. Full variable domain (missing parts from reference TRBV2 and TRBJ2-7): EPEVTQTPSHQVTQMGQEVILRCVPISNHLYFYWYRQILGQKVEFLVSFYNNEISEKSEIFDDQFSVERPDGSNFTLKIRSTKLEDSAMYFCASSDSQSYEQYFGPGTRLTVT.

J is TRBJ1-3 and V is TRBV6-5, with D hard to call. Germline V lookup: CDR1 MNHEY, CDR2 SVGAGI. Between the trimmed V and J ends, which lost 2 bases and 2 bases, there was a span of 7 bases. CDR3 length equals 14 residues. The CDR3 loop reads CASSYMQTGNTIYF. Here the CDR3 DNA reads TGTGCCAGCAGTTACATGCAGACTGGAAACACCATATATTTT.

The chain is built from TRBV6-2 or TRBV6-3 and TRBJ2-5, with 12 bases that match TRBD2. CDR3 length: 18 residues. Per germline, CDR1 MNHEY and CDR2 SVGEGT. V trimming: 7 bases; J trimming: 5 bases; junction bases outside the gene matches: 17. The CDR3 sequence: CASTPGASGRAIHETQYF. DNA of the CDR3: TGTGCCAGCACCCCGGGGGCTAGCGGGAGGGCCATTCACGAGACCCAGTACTTC.

This chain connects TRBV5-1 to TRBJ1-2; the match to TRBD1 covers 7 bases. In germline, CDR1 is SGHRS, CDR2 YFSETQ. V dropped 3 bases and J dropped 6; count of bases not matched to a gene: 2. CDR3 size: 12 residues. CDR3 in DNA: TGCGCCAGCAGCTGGCAGGGGGATGGCTACACCTTC. It codes for CASSWQGDGYTF.

CDR3 residues: CAISGGGPNQPQHF. For the CDR3, the DNA is TGTGCCATCAGTGGGGGGGGACCCAATCAGCCCCAGCATTTT. The chain combines TRBV10-3 with TRBJ1-5, with a weak D call TRBD1 (5 bases). CDR3 size: 14 residues. V lost 4 bases and J 3 bases, leaving 10 bases between the germline ends. The V gene's germline CDR1 is ENHRY and CDR2 SYGVKD.

This clone has just one count. The genes are TRBV10-1 and TRBJ1-1, with TRBD1 as a possible D gene (5 bases). V lost 0 bases and J lost 4, with 9 bases in between. CDR3 size: 14 residues. Germline V gene sequence: CDR1 WNHNN, CDR2 SYGVQD (reference sequence). CDR3 amino acids: CASSESPGPTEAFF. CDR3 in DNA: TGCGCCAGCAGTGAGTCCCCAGGGCCCACTGAAGCTTTCTTT.

The rearrangement joins TRBV15 to TRBJ1-6, with D unresolved. The V gene lost 0 bases and the J gene lost 8 bases, with 14 bases spanning the gap. Germline V gene sequence: CDR1 LNHNV, CDR2 YYDKDF (reference sequence). CDR3 length: 16 residues. This CDR3 is CATSREVMVADSPLHF. DNA for the CDR3: TGTGCCACCAGCAGAGAAGTGATGGTGGCTGATTCACCCCTCCACTTT. The variable domain in full, with the rest retrieved from reference TRBV15 and TRBJ1-6, is DAMVIQNPRYQVTQFGKPVTLSCSQTLNHNVMYWYQQKSSQAPKLLFHYYDKDFNNEADTPDNFQSRRPNTSFCFLDIRSPGLGDTAMYLCATSREVMVADSPLHFGNGTRLTVT.

This CDR3 is CASSQVQGNQPQHF. CDR3 nucleotide sequence: TGTGCCAGCAGCCAAGTACAGGGTAATCAGCCCCAGCATTTT. J is TRBJ1-5 and V is TRBV3-1 (or the pseudogene TRBV3-2), with a tentative D call TRBD1 (6 bases). CDR3 size: 14 residues. Per germline, CDR1 LGHDT and CDR2 YNNKEL (reference sequence). Trimming shortened V by 1 base and J by 4 bases, and 8 bases separated the two germline ends.

The rearrangement joins TRBV13 to TRBJ1-1; D unclear. Germline CDR1 and CDR2: PRHDT and FYEKMQ (reference sequence). This CDR3 region has 11 residues. V was trimmed by 10 bases and J by 4 bases, leaving 10 bases between them. The CDR3, as DNA: TGTGCCATTGGGTGGAGCACTGAAGCTTTCTTT. It encodes CAIGWSTEAFF.

This chain joins TRBV4-1 and TRBJ2-2; 7 positions match TRBD1. In germline, CDR1 is MGHRA, CDR2 YSYEKL. V dropped 4 bases and J dropped 5; count of bases not matched to a gene: 7. This CDR3 is built from 15 residues. The CDR3 nucleotides are TGCGCCAGCAGCCCCACCCCGACAGGGACCGGGGAGCTGTTTTTT. Protein: CASSPTPTGTGELFF.